This T cell receptor (beta chain) emerged from a study of cytomegalovirus exposure and HLA in healthy donors. V gave up 5 bases and J gave up 2 bases; unmatched junction bases: 14. CDR1 and CDR2 from the germline V gene are LNHDA and SQIVND (reference sequence). This CDR3 contains 17 residues. As to this clone: What it recognizes is unknown.

Study results and limitations: The study flagged approximately 180 TCR beta chains as cytomegalovirus-associated.

Sequencing used immunoSEQ multiplex PCR; TCRdb keeps in-frame clones, though not all of them. This sample has 150,000 to 200,000 clones, with around 85% found just once. The chain employs TRBV19 and TRBJ2-7, with 8 bases matching TRBD2. The sequence was obtained from a young man in good health and CMV-seropositive. The sample consisted of PBMCs. As DNA, the CDR3 is TGTGCCAGTAGTCCACGGGGGGGGCGCGGAAATACCTACGAGCAGTACTTC. This translates into CASSPRGGRGNTYEQYF.